These 21 T cell receptor beta chains came from one sample sequenced in a study of cytomegalovirus exposure and HLA in healthy donors. The study ran its PCR with 60 Vbeta and 13 Jbeta primers. The data were produced by immunoSEQ multiplex PCR, yet TCRdb's version contains in-frame clones alone and is incomplete. The data show about 130,000 clones, with roughly four fifths seen just once and 5% to 7% held by the top ten. The sequencing input was PBMCs. Receptors originate from a woman in her thirties or forties in good health and CMV-seropositive.

This clone was observed a handful of times. The gene calls are TRBV5-4 and TRBJ1-3; 7 bases line up with TRBD1. CDR1 is SGHNT, CDR2 YYREEE, per germline (reference sequence). V shed 1 base and J 2 bases; nucleotides not matched to a gene: 0. The CDR3 loop spans 14 amino acids. The CDR3: CASSLQGAGNTIYF. Here the CDR3 DNA reads TGTGCCAGCAGCTTGCAGGGGGCTGGAAACACCATATATTTT.

This chain joins TRBV27 and TRBJ2-7; a possible D gene is TRBD2 (6 bases). CDR3 size: 14 residues. Germline V gives CDR1 MNHEY, CDR2 SMNVEV (reference sequence). V was clipped by 5 bases and J by 2 bases, with 13 bases between them. The CDR3 here is CASSAGTHTYEQYF. DNA for the CDR3: TGTGCCAGCAGTGCCGGGACTCATACCTACGAGCAGTACTTC.

There are a few counts of this clone. J is TRBJ1-1 and V is TRBV5-4; tentative D call: TRBD1 (6 bases). This CDR3 contains 16 residues. Trimming pared 1 base from V and 5 bases from J, leaving 18 bases between. The germline V gene has CDR1 SGHNT and CDR2 YYREEE (reference sequence). In DNA, the CDR3 is TGTGCCAGCAGCTTGTGGGGACACCAACCGGGAACTGAAGCTTTCTTT. Protein: CASSLWGHQPGTEAFF.

The rearrangement uses TRBV27 and TRBJ2-7; 10 nucleotides agree with TRBD1. The CDR3 extends over 16 amino acids. V shed 4 bases and J 3 bases; nucleotides not matched to a gene: 9. From germline, CDR1 is MNHEY and CDR2 SMNVEV (reference sequence). The CDR3 coding sequence is TGTGCCAGCAGTTCCGGGACAGGGGACCCTTTCTACGAGCAGTACTTC. Residues: CASSSGTGDPFYEQYF.

The rearrangement joins TRBV18 to TRBJ1-1; D not resolved. The CDR3 covers 15 residues. Germline V gives CDR1 KGHSH, CDR2 LQKENI. The V and J ends lost 2 bases and 0 bases respectively, with 10 bases between them. CDR3 protein: CASSPSPDMNTEAFF. The CDR3, as DNA: TGTGCCAGCTCACCATCTCCTGACATGAACACTGAAGCTTTCTTT.

The chain uses TRBV9 and TRBJ2-2, with D perhaps matching TRBD1 (5 bases). Germline V gene sequence: CDR1 SGDLS, CDR2 YYNGEE. The CDR3 is 16 amino acids. V was clipped by 2 bases and J by 1 base, with 12 bases between them. The CDR3 nucleotides are TGTGCCAGCAGCGTCGAGGACATACGGAACACCGGGGAGCTGTTTTTT. Amino acid sequence: CASSVEDIRNTGELFF.

The chain is built from TRBV6-1 and TRBJ1-2; tentatively, D is TRBD1 (5 bases). The germline CDR1 and CDR2 sequences are MNHNS and SASEGT. Trimming removed 1 base from V and 4 bases from J, with 10 bases in between. This CDR3 is built from 14 residues. The CDR3, as DNA: TGTGCCAGCAGTGAAGTGCGACAGAGCTATGGCTACACCTTC. Translating it yields CASSEVRQSYGYTF.

V usage is TRBV25-1 and J usage is TRBJ1-1, with 8 bases lining up with TRBD1. The CDR3 spans 15 residues. J was trimmed by 7 bases and V by 5 bases; bases with no gene match: 12. Germline V gene sequence: CDR1 MGHDK, CDR2 SYGVNS. In nucleotides, the CDR3 is TGTGCCAGCAGTTTAGGCGGCCAGGGGGCAGGTGAAGCTTTCTTT. Its protein product is CASSLGGQGAGEAFF. Combining the CDR3 with reference TRBV25-1 and TRBJ1-1 gives the whole variable domain EADIYQTPRYLVIGTGKKITLECSQTMGHDKMYWYQQDPGMELHLIHYSYGVNSTEKGDLSSESTVSRIRTEHFPLTLESARPSHTSQYLCASSLGGQGAGEAFFGQGTRLTVV.

The chain recombines TRBV6-6 with TRBJ1-1; D is undetermined. Trimming shortened V by 6 bases and J by 3 bases, and 5 bases separated the two germline ends. The CDR3 has 11 amino acids. CDR1 and CDR2 from the germline V gene are MNHNY and SVGAGI (reference sequence). The CDR3 sequence is CASSRDTEAFF. Written as DNA, the CDR3 is TGTGCCAGCAGCCGCGACACTGAAGCTTTCTTT.

J is TRBJ2-7 and V is TRBV5-6; 9 bases agree with TRBD1. Per the germline V gene, CDR1 is SGHDT and CDR2 is YYEEEE. The J segment lost 0 bases and the V segment lost 0 bases, leaving 1 base of the junction unmatched. CDR3 length: 15 residues. CDR3: CASSLETGGSYEQYF. The CDR3 DNA reads as TGTGCCAGCAGCTTGGAGACAGGGGGCTCCTACGAGCAGTACTTC.

This rearrangement joins TRBV9 to TRBJ2-1, with D possibly matching TRBD1 (6 bases). Trimming stripped 3 bases from V and 2 bases from J, with 12 bases between. CDR3 size: 15 residues. Per the germline V gene, CDR1 is SGDLS and CDR2 is YYNGEE. The CDR3 spells CASSDRDNAYNEQFF. The CDR3 region has the DNA TGTGCCAGCAGCGACCGGGACAACGCCTACAATGAGCAGTTCTTC. The whole variable domain, filled in from reference TRBV9 and TRBJ2-1, reads DSGVTQTPKHLITATGQRVTLRCSPRSGDLSVYWYQQSLDQGLQFLIQYYNGEERAKGNILERFSAQQFPDLHSELNLSSLELGDSALYFCASSDRDNAYNEQFFGPGTRLTVL.

The chain combines TRBV4-2 with TRBJ1-5; 9 bases fit TRBD1. Germline V gene lookup returns CDR1 LGHNA and CDR2 YNFKEQ. V lost 4 bases and J lost 5; bases outside the gene matches: 6. The CDR3 spans 15 residues. The CDR3, as DNA: TGTGCCAGCAGCCCCACGACAGGGGGGGATCAGCCCCAGCATTTT. Its translation is CASSPTTGGDQPQHF.

The V gene is TRBV7-8, the J gene TRBJ2-2, with TRBD2 matching over 8 bases. The V gene end was trimmed by 2 bases and the J gene end by 0 bases; junction bases not matched to a gene: 2. Germline CDR1 is SGHVS and CDR2 is FQNEAQ. The CDR3 extends over 16 amino acids. The chain's CDR3 is CASSLTSGPNTGELFF. DNA for the CDR3: TGTGCCAGCAGCTTAACTAGCGGCCCGAACACCGGGGAGCTGTTTTTT.

V and J are TRBV27 and TRBJ2-7; D is ambiguous. V lost 5 bases, J lost 1 base, and 9 bases lay in between. This CDR3 has 13 amino acids. The germline CDR1 and CDR2 sequences are MNHEY and SMNVEV (reference sequence). The CDR3 DNA reads TGTGCCAGCAGTCTACCAGGATCCTACGAGCAGTACTTC. Protein sequence: CASSLPGSYEQYF.

The chain is built from TRBV11-2 and TRBJ1-1; D not resolved. V was trimmed by 1 base and J by 0 bases, leaving 6 bases between them. Per the germline V gene, CDR1 is SGHAT and CDR2 is FQNNGV. This CDR3 region has 14 residues. Here the CDR3 reads CASSLADLNTEAFF. For the CDR3, the DNA is TGTGCCAGCAGCTTAGCAGATCTGAACACTGAAGCTTTCTTT.

The V call is TRBV9, the J call TRBJ1-2; the match to TRBD1 covers 7 bases. The V gene's germline CDR1 is SGDLS and CDR2 YYNGEE. With 4 bases clipped from V and 6 bases from J, the junction kept 6 bases outside the gene matches. CDR3 size: 13 residues. The CDR3 protein is CASSNDRVDGYTF. CDR3 DNA sequence: TGTGCCAGCAGCAACGACAGGGTGGATGGCTACACCTTC. Based on the CDR3 plus reference TRBV9 and TRBJ1-2, the full variable domain is DSGVTQTPKHLITATGQRVTLRCSPRSGDLSVYWYQQSLDQGLQFLIQYYNGEERAKGNILERFSAQQFPDLHSELNLSSLELGDSALYFCASSNDRVDGYTFGSGTRLTVV.

Comments on this clone: At one end, the junction sequence differs from germline, possibly due to a read error. This chain links TRBV4-2 with TRBJ1-5, with D possibly matching TRBD1 (5 bases). The CDR3 loop spans 15 amino acids. From germline, CDR1 is LGHNA and CDR2 YNFKEQ. The CDR3 DNA reads as TGTGCCAGCAGCCAAGAACCAGGGTTGGATCAGCTCCAGCATTTT. Protein: CASSQEPGLDQLQHF.

This clone was recorded only once. The rearrangement uses TRBV18 and TRBJ2-7, with D perhaps matching TRBD2 (5 bases). CDR3 size: 13 residues. The germline gives CDR1 KGHSH, CDR2 LQKENI. Trimming took 4 bases from V and 7 from J, leaving 14 bases between them. In DNA form, the CDR3 reads TGTGCCAGCTCACAAGGACTCCTTGGGGAGCAGTACTTC. Its protein product is CASSQGLLGEQYF. Full variable domain (missing parts from reference TRBV18 and TRBJ2-7): NAGVMQNPRHLVRRRGQEARLRCSPMKGHSHVYWYRQLPEEGLKFMVYLQKENIIDESGMPKERFSAEFPKEGPSILRIQQVVRGDSAAYFCASSQGLLGEQYFGPGTRLTVT.

The chain combines TRBV4-3 with TRBJ2-7; D might be TRBD2 (5 bases). Germline V lookup: CDR1 LGHNA, CDR2 YSLEER. The V end was cut by 4 bases, the J end by 0 bases, with 13 bases between. The CDR3 runs 15 residues. CDR3 sequence (DNA): TGCGCCAGCAGCCCCTACCCTGGGAGCTCCTACGAGCAGTACTTC. Translating it yields CASSPYPGSSYEQYF.

The J gene is TRBJ1-5, the V gene TRBV6-1; 9 bases match TRBD1. CDR3 length: 15 amino acids. V shed 4 bases, J shed 6 bases, and the junction held 7 bases outside the gene matches. Germline CDR1 MNHNS, CDR2 SASEGT. CDR3 coding DNA: TGTGCCAGCAGTGGCCGGACAGGGGCAGGTCAGCCCCAGCATTTT. It translates to CASSGRTGAGQPQHF.

CDR3 nucleotide sequence: TGTGCCAGTAGTACATCAGGTGGATATACGCAGTATTTT. This encodes CASSTSGGYTQYF. The chain is built from TRBV19 and TRBJ2-3; D unresolved. Trimming pared 4 bases from V and 7 bases from J, leaving 12 bases between. CDR3 length equals 13 residues. Germline V gene lookup returns CDR1 LNHDA and CDR2 SQIVND (reference sequence).